Listed below are T cell receptor beta chains from one sample, sequenced in a study of CD8 T cells in Susac syndrome. TCRdb analysed the immunoSEQ multiplex PCR reads with MiXCR anew, one entry per CDR3 protein. The table includes 110,000 to 150,000 distinct CDR3 sequences, over 85% detected once. The source material was CD8+ T cells from PBMCs. The source of these receptors is a human donor in good health. CDR3s include the opening cysteine and the closing phenylalanine or tryptophan.

V,J,CDR3
TRBV30,TRBJ1-2,CAWSKGTLNYGYTF
TRBV15,TRBJ2-3,CATSGTRRTDTQYF
TRBV20-1,TRBJ2-7,CSAPHPRQGRVYEQYF
TRBV27,TRBJ2-1,CASSLSGTSGIYNEQFF
TRBV28,TRBJ2-7,CASRDYRGEQYF
TRBV7-9,TRBJ2-3,CASSSGPTGIVDTQYF
TRBV20-1,TRBJ2-1,CSARPWREVYEQFF
TRBV9,TRBJ1-2,CASSPRQGRAAGYTF
TRBV5-6,TRBJ2-5,CASSLKVTRETQYF
TRBV27,TRBJ1-2,CASSLSLSTGLNYGYTF
TRBV24-1,TRBJ2-1,CATSDFGAGINEQFF
TRBV30,TRBJ2-1,CACPAGSSYNEQFF
TRBV27,TRBJ2-6,CASSLGDSISGANVLTF
TRBV6-1,TRBJ2-1,CASSEGRGLEKFF
TRBV6-5,TRBJ2-1,CASSYLGGEQFF
TRBV30,TRBJ2-2,CALEPLAGANTGELFF
TRBV12-3/TRBV12-4,TRBJ1-5,CASTPGFNQPQHF
TRBV27,TRBJ2-1,CASRWSGGLLSYNEQFF
TRBV14,TRBJ2-1,CASSQGTSVLISEQFF
TRBV4-3,TRBJ1-1,CASSHNPPGSTEAFF
TRBV15,TRBJ2-7,CATSREWGSSYEQYF
TRBV7-9,TRBJ1-1,CASSLAAIEAFF
TRBV20-1,TRBJ1-1,CSALGPYTEAFF
TRBV5-4,TRBJ2-5,CASSLLAQETQYF
TRBV5-6,TRBJ1-1,CASSLDRRNTEAFF
TRBV30,TRBJ2-5,CAWSGTGGAETQYF
TRBV24-1,TRBJ2-1,CATSDFAPAGEQFF
TRBV7-6,TRBJ2-1,CASSLRSRESSYNEQFF
TRBV7-8,TRBJ2-7,CASRGTAYEQYF
TRBV3-1,TRBJ1-2,CASSQGQGNYGYTF
TRBV5-4,TRBJ2-1,CAIRESGSSYNEQFF
TRBV30,TRBJ2-3,CAWSASGEADTQYF
TRBV9,TRBJ1-2,CASSVATDYGYTF